This T cell receptor beta chain was obtained from a study of control samples from healthy donors and cancer patients. Profiling relied on immunoSEQ multiplex PCR, and the TCRdb table lists in-frame clones only, not all of them. The table has 100,000 to 150,000 clones, 75% to 95% seen once; the top ten hold roughly 2.7%. Germline V gene data show CDR1 as GTSNPN and CDR2 as SVGIG (reference sequence). The length of the CDR3 is 14 residues. The receptor was derived from a man between 18 and 29 years old in good health. Specimen: blood. The chain employs TRBV30 and TRBJ1-2; 10 bases line up with TRBD1. CDR3 loop: CAGVWDRGVWGYTF. The CDR3 coding sequence is TGTGCTGGTGTGTGGGACAGGGGAGTTTGGGGCTACACCTTC.